A single sample gave rise to the 9 T cell receptor beta chains below, sequenced in a study of blood T cell repertoires in COVID-19 (dated by TCRdb to about 2020). Libraries were built with the immunoSEQ multiplex PCR assay. Here the immuneACCESS table is served through TCRdb, limited to in-frame sequences with V and J called. Missing clones are a known gap in these copies; in checked studies unresolved V genes cover under half, and the rest lacks a known reason. In this sample the table shows just under 100,000 clones, approximately 86% of which occur a single time. The ten largest clones take up 10% to 15% of the sample. Input material: peripheral blood. The receptors were gathered from a woman aged 55 to 70 in a cohort sampled during active or convalescent COVID-19.

The rearrangement uses TRBV5-6 and TRBJ2-3, with D perhaps matching TRBD2 (5 bases). CDR3 length: 14 amino acids. The germline V gene has CDR1 SGHDT and CDR2 YYEEEE. V shed 7 bases and J shed 0 bases, with 12 bases lying between them. CDR3 protein: CASSLPGSTDTQYF. For the CDR3, the DNA is TGTGCCAGCTCACTACCGGGAAGCACAGATACGCAGTATTTT.

The CDR3 DNA follows: TGTGCCAGCAGCAAGACTAGCGGGGGGCCAATGGATACGCAGTATTTT. Residues: CASSKTSGGPMDTQYF. The J gene is TRBJ2-3, the V gene TRBV7-6; 13 nucleotides align to TRBD2. Germline V CDR1 and CDR2: SGHVS, FNYEAQ. The CDR3 is made up of 16 amino acids. V was clipped by 5 bases and J by 6 bases; unmatched bases: 8. Complete variable domain (other parts from reference TRBV7-6 and TRBJ2-3): GAGVSQSPRYKVTKRGQDVALRCDPISGHVSLYWYRQALGQGPEFLTYFNYEAQQDKSGLPNDRFSAERPEGSISTLTIQRTEQRDSAMYRCASSKTSGGPMDTQYFGPGTRLTVL.

The chain carries TRBV6-1 and TRBJ2-7; D not resolved. Germline CDR1 is MNHNS and CDR2 is SASEGT. The CDR3 is made up of 15 amino acids. V shed 2 bases and J shed 0 bases, with 11 bases lying between them. CDR3 bases: TGTGCCAGCAGTGAACCCTGGCGGAGCTCCTACGAGCAGTACTTC. Residues: CASSEPWRSSYEQYF.

The V call is TRBV2, the J call TRBJ2-5, with TRBD1 matching 8 bases. Germline loops: CDR1 SNHLY, CDR2 FYNNEI. The V segment lost 10 bases and the J segment 2 bases; nucleotides outside the gene matches: 9. This CDR3 comprises 14 residues. The CDR3 DNA reads as TGTGCCACCACGGGACAGGCGTTTCAAGAGACCCAGTACTTC. Translated: CATTGQAFQETQYF.

This chain connects TRBV11-2 to TRBJ2-1; weak D call: TRBD2 (6 bases). V was cut by 0 bases and J by 9 bases, with 9 bases left in between. Germline lookup yields CDR1 SGHAT and CDR2 FQNNGV. The CDR3 length is 13 residues. Here the CDR3 DNA reads TGTGCCAGCAGCTTAGACCGAGCGGGTGAGCAGTTCTTC. Translating gives CASSLDRAGEQFF.

The chain carries TRBV5-6 and TRBJ2-3, with TRBD1 identical over 8 bases. The CDR3 length is 16 residues. The junction had 12 bases not matched to a gene; V was cut back by 4 bases and J by 5 bases. Germline V gives CDR1 SGHDT, CDR2 YYEEEE. CDR3 nucleotides: TGTGCCAGCAGCACCATCGGACAGGGAAGGAAAGATACGCAGTATTTT. Protein product: CASSTIGQGRKDTQYF.

The V and J genes are TRBV2 and TRBJ2-3; D perhaps matches TRBD1 (6 bases). Trimming cost V 6 bases and J 2 bases, with 15 bases left between them. The CDR3 loop spans 15 amino acids. Germline loops: CDR1 SNHLY, CDR2 FYNNEI. CDR3 loop: CASSEQGIHTDTQYF. CDR3 nucleotide sequence: TGTGCCAGCAGCGAACAGGGAATCCACACAGATACGCAGTATTTT.

This rearrangement joins TRBV19 to TRBJ2-1; a possible D gene is TRBD1 (5 bases). CDR1 is LNHDA and CDR2 is SQIVND in the germline V gene (reference sequence). Trimming stripped 2 bases from V and 3 bases from J, with 8 bases between. The CDR3 runs 14 residues. CDR3 protein: CASSITTVYNEQFF. In DNA form, the CDR3 reads TGTGCCAGTAGTATAACGACAGTCTACAATGAGCAGTTCTTC.

The CDR3 spells CASSYRGSSTDTQYF. The CDR3 coding sequence is TGTGCCAGCAGTTATAGGGGGTCCAGCACAGATACGCAGTATTTT. This sequence joins TRBV6-5 and TRBJ2-3; possible D gene TRBD1, 6 bases. V lost 3 bases and J lost 0, with 10 bases in between. The CDR3 contains 15 residues. Germline CDR1 reads MNHEY; CDR2 reads SVGAGI.